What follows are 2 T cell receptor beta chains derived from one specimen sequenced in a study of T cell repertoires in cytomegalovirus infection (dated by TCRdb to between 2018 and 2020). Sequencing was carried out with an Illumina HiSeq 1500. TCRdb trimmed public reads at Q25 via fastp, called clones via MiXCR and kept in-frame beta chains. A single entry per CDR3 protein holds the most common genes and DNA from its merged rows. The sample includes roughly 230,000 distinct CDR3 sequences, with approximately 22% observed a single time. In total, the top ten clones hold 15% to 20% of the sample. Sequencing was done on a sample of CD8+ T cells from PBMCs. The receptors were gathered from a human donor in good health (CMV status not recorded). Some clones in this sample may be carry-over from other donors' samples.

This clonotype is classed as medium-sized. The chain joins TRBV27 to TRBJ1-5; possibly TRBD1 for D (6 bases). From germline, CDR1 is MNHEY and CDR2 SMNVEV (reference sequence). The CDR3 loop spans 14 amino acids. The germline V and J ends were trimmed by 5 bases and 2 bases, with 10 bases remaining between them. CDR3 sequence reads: CASSPGVGNQPQHF. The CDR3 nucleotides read TGTGCCAGCAGTCCAGGGGTTGGCAATCAGCCCCAGCATTTT.

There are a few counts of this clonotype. The CDR3 sequence is CASSEEGLAGAYEQYF. For the CDR3, the DNA is TGTGCCAGCAGTGAAGAGGGGCTAGCGGGAGCCTACGAGCAGTACTTC. The rearrangement links TRBV2 to TRBJ2-7; 10 bases line up with TRBD2. The germline V gene encodes CDR1 SNHLY and CDR2 FYNNEI. The CDR3 consists of 16 residues. Trimming took 1 base from V and 2 from J; bases not matched to a gene: 5.